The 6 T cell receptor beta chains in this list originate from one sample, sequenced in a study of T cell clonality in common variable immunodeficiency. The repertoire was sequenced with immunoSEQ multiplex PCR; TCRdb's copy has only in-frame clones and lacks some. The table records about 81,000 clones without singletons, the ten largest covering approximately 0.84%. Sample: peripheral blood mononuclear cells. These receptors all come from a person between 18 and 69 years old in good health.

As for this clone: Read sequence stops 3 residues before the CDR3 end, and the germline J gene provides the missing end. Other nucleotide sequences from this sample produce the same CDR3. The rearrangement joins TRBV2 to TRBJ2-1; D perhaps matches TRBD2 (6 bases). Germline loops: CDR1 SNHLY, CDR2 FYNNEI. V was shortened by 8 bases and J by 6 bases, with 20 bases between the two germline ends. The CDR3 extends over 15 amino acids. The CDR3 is CASSSGEILPNEQFF. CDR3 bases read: TGTGCCAGCTCTTCGGGGGAAATATTGCCCAATGAG.

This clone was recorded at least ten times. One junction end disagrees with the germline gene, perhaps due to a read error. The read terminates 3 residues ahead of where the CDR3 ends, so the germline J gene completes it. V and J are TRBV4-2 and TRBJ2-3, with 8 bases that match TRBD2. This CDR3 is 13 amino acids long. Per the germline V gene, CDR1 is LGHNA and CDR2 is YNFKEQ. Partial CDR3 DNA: TGCGCCAGCGCTAGCGGGAGCACAGATACG. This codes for CASASGSTDT. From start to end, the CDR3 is CASASGSTDTQYF.

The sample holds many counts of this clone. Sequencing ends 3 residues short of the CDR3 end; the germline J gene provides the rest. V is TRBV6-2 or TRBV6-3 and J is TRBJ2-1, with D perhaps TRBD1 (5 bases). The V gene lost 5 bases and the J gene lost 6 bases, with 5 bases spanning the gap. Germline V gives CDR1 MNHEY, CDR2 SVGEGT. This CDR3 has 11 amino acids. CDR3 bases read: TGTGCCAGCAGTGACAGCAATGAG. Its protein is CASSDSNE. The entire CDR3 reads CASSDSNEQFF.

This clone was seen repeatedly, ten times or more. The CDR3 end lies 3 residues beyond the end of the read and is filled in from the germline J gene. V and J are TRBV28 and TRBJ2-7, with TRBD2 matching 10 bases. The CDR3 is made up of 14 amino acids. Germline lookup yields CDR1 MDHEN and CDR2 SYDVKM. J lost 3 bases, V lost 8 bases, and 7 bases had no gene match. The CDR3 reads CASVTSGIGYEQYF. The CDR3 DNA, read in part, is TGTGCCAGCGTAACTAGCGGGATAGGCTACGAG.

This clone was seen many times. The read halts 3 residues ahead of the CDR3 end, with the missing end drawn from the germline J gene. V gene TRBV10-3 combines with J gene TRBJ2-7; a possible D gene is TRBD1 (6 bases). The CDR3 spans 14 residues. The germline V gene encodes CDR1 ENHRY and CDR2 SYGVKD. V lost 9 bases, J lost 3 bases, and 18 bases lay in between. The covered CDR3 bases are TGTGCCATACGAGGGCTAGGGGGTAACTACGAG. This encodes CAIRGLGGNYE. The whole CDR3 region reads CAIRGLGGNYEQYF.

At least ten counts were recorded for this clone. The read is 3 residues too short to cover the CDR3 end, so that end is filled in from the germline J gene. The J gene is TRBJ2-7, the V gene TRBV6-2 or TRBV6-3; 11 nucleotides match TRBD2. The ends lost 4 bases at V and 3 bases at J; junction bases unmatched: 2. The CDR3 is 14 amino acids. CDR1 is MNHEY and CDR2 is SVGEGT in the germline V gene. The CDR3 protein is CASSWGTSGYEQYF. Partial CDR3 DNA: TGTGCCAGCAGTTGGGGGACTAGCGGCTACGAG.